This TCR beta chain was captured by sequencing in a study of T cell responses to AZD1222 COVID-19 vaccine. Study as a whole: Pooled together were second doses at about 4 or about 12 weeks.

Trimming removed 4 bases from V and 4 bases from J, with 14 bases in between. The germline V gene encodes CDR1 SGHRS and CDR2 YFSETQ. The CDR3 is 15 amino acids. Assay used: immunoSEQ multiplex PCR; TCRdb lists only in-frame clones, some missing. The sample yields some 130,000 clones, roughly 90% seen once. The rearrangement links TRBV5-1 to TRBJ1-4, with a weak D call TRBD1 (5 bases). The receptor was derived from an adult in good health. The source was peripheral blood, collected on day 0 of AZD1222 vaccination. CDR3 coding DNA: TGCGCCAGCAGCCGGGTCGGGGCGGGTAATGAAAAACTGTTTTTT. The encoded protein is CASSRVGAGNEKLFF.